Listed below are T cell receptor beta chains from one sample, sequenced in a study of naive and memory T cell subsets. One entry per CDR3 protein, called by TCRdb with MiXCR from the UMI-ligation and nested PCR reads. The table lists tens of thousands of distinct CDR3 sequences, under 15% of them singletons. The sample comprised central memory CD4+ T cells from blood. These receptors all stem from a human donor in good health. Each CDR3 is given with its conserved first and last residue. Clone size, where shown, is once, few, many, or a class for clones that have expanded.

TRBV20-1 NA 12 CSAGQAGHEQYF
TRBV12-3/TRBV12-4 many 11 CAINFNYGYTF
TRBV6-5 NA 13 CASSLEAGNTIYF
TRBV7-9 NA 14 CASSFQSVGNEQFF
TRBV19 many 15 CASSGQTHSNQPQHF
TRBV24-1 NA 20 CATSAFDRPNPIASGNTIYF
TRBV19 many 14 CASSKGANLYGYTF
TRBV6-5 NA 15 CASRVTGISGNTIYF
TRBV20-1 many 13 CSAVRGPLDTQYF
TRBV6-5 many 13 CASHEYSGNTIYF
TRBV20-1 NA 12 CSAQQGYTEAFF
TRBV12-3/TRBV12-4 many 11 CASSSEGEQYF
TRBV7-2 few 14 CASSPGAGNTEAFF
TRBV20-1 NA 12 CSAPGQKYGYTF
TRBV20-1 once 15 CSARTGALSTDTQYF
TRBV3-1 NA 15 CASSQDRGTNKPQHF
TRBV28 many 13 CASSPGHGGEQYF
TRBV20-1 few 15 CSALSAITSTDTQYF
TRBV20-1 few 14 CSVTGTRRLETQYF
TRBV7-9 many 15 CASSLGSGSVDEQFF
TRBV5-1 NA 15 CASSLIVSGQETQYF
TRBV10-3 few 16 CAISESAGLGGYGYTF
TRBV11-2 few 17 CASSLNSRGLSYNEQFF
TRBV20-1 NA 15 CSARGATSGTDTQYF
TRBV18 NA 13 CASSLQDHYEQYF
TRBV20-1 NA 11 CSASSEREQYF
TRBV5-1 NA 20 CASSLTQPRAGSSYNSPLHF
TRBV6-6 few 13 CASNPQTNTEAFF
TRBV4-2 many 15 CASSQEREAFYEQYF
TRBV20-1 NA 14 CSATPSGTFYEQYF
TRBV28 few 15 CASSRGRNSGNTIYF
TRBV20-1 NA 16 CSAPGLAGRSKNIQYF
TRBV10-3 NA 14 CATTWSLENTEAFF
TRBV7-2 many 13 CASSFKSTDTQYF
TRBV4-1 NA 17 CASSQTGIQGSGNTIYF
TRBV20-1 NA 15 CSAPPPGQGRETQYF
TRBV7-2 many 13 CASSADFKETQYF
TRBV5-5 few 14 CASSLFGTTDTQYF
TRBV29-1 many 12 CSGGGGLDEQFF
TRBV28 NA 12 CASRGGRSGYTF
TRBV5-1 NA 15 CASSLVVTGGNEQFF
TRBV7-2 many 13 CASSPRGFYGYTF
TRBV7-2 many 15 CASSLRTDGNYEQYF
TRBV28 NA 15 CASSLARDGINEQFF
TRBV4-2 NA 16 CASSLAVSSSTDTQYF
TRBV10-3 few 13 CAISETGGAEQYF
TRBV5-4 few 15 CASSSNRGPLYEQYF
TRBV3-1 many 15 CASRPDGRAYNEQFF
TRBV6-2/TRBV6-3 few 14 CASSYSGRDYGYTF
TRBV20-1 NA 15 CSAREPGQGNSPLHF
TRBV12-3/TRBV12-4 many 13 CASSLLGSETQYF
TRBV7-2 NA 16 CASSLAWGMGNQPQHF
TRBV4-2 NA 16 CASSQAAIRNDYEQYF
TRBV29-1 many 17 CSVGGRKTGGLTDTQYF
TRBV4-1 few 15 CASSLLGGPNEKLFF
TRBV20-1 few 14 CSARVLTVNEKLFF
TRBV18 NA 13 CASSSSGGGEQYF
TRBV5-1 few 14 CASLEWPGRGEQFF
TRBV19 few 14 CASSKRDTANEQYF
TRBV19 few 16 CASSTPPGPTLSEQYF